These 24 T cell receptor beta chains originate from one sample sequenced in a study of regulatory T cells in long-lasting Graves disease. The authors built TCR beta libraries using iRepertoire HTBI primers and Arm-PCR of CDR3 regions. One entry per CDR3 protein, called by TCRdb with MiXCR from the multiplex PCR reads. Here the sample spans around 400,000 distinct CDR3 sequences, 15% being singletons. Described time point: newly diagnosed GD, antithyroid drugs for less than 3 months. PBMC RNA was the source of the TCR library. This sample was shared with a second study, whose subject was T cells in Graves' hyperthyroidism and ophthalmopathy.

Material: peripheral blood mononuclear cells (PBMCs), obtained at new diagnosis, from a patient treated with antithyroid drugs. The receptors stem from a woman aged 40-49 years with Graves disease.

The sample holds many counts of this clonotype. The rearrangement joins TRBV5-1 to TRBJ2-7; 7 bases are a match to TRBD1. Germline CDR1 is SGHRS and CDR2 is YFSETQ. The CDR3 sequence is 14 residues long. V lost 4 bases and J lost 5; bases outside the gene matches: 9. CDR3 in DNA: TGCGCCAGCAGCGTCGGGACAGTAGGGGACGAGCAGTACTTC. Residues: CASSVGTVGDEQYF.

This clonotype was found many times. J is TRBJ2-2 and V is TRBV19; 7 positions match TRBD2. Germline-derived CDR1 and CDR2 are LNHDA and SQIVND (reference sequence). The CDR3 length is 19 residues. With V trimmed by 0 bases and J by 2 bases, 12 bases remained unmatched. CDR3 protein: CASSIEGLGGRSNTGELFF. The CDR3 coding sequence is TGTGCCAGTAGTATAGAAGGCTTGGGCGGGAGATCTAACACCGGGGAGCTGTTTTTT.

This clonotype showed up just a few times. V usage is TRBV6-1 and J usage is TRBJ2-5; D is ambiguous. Gene TRBJ2-7 matches the end of the DNA better, so the J call may be wrong. The CDR3 extends over 12 amino acids. Germline V gives CDR1 MNHNS, CDR2 SASEGT. The chain's CDR3 is CASSVYSYEQYF. The CDR3 nucleotides are TGTGCCAGCAGTGTTTACTCCTACGAGCAGTACTTC.

The V and J genes are TRBV28 and TRBJ2-7; weak D call: TRBD1 (6 bases). This CDR3 has 17 residues. CDR1 is MDHEN, CDR2 SYDVKM, per germline. V was trimmed by 3 bases and J by 1 base, leaving 19 bases between them. The CDR3 region is CASSLPQTGYPSYEQYF. CDR3 sequence (DNA): TGTGCCAGCAGTTTGCCCCAGACAGGCTATCCATCCTACGAGCAGTACTTC.

This clonotype was counted at least ten times. The chain uses TRBV28 and TRBJ2-5; D is perhaps TRBD2 (6 bases). The CDR3 totals 17 residues. The germline CDR1 and CDR2 sequences are MDHEN and SYDVKM. Trimming removed 2 bases from V and 0 bases from J, with 16 bases in between. The CDR3 region is CASSLGQPGSYQETQYF. The CDR3 region has the DNA TGTGCCAGCAGTTTAGGCCAACCCGGGAGTTACCAAGAGACCCAGTACTTC.

CDR3: CASSRQARNTEAFF. The CDR3 DNA reads TGTGCCAGCAGCCGACAGGCCCGGAACACTGAAGCTTTCTTT. V usage is TRBV12-3 or TRBV12-4 and J usage is TRBJ1-1, with D perhaps matching TRBD1 (6 bases). The V and J ends lost 6 bases and 1 base respectively, with 12 bases between them. This CDR3 has 14 amino acids.

At least ten counts were recorded for this clonotype. V is TRBV5-5 and J is TRBJ1-6; 7 positions agree with TRBD1. The V gene's germline CDR1 is SGHKS and CDR2 YYEKEE (reference sequence). This CDR3 is built from 15 residues. The ends lost 4 bases at V and 3 bases at J; junction bases unmatched: 4. The CDR3 coding sequence is TGTGCCAGCAGCGGGACAGTGTTCTATAATTCACCCCTCCACTTT. Amino acid sequence: CASSGTVFYNSPLHF.

This clonotype came up a few times. The chain links TRBV20-1 to TRBJ1-6; D might be TRBD1 (5 bases). CDR3 length equals 16 residues. Trimming cost V 1 base and J 6 bases, with 16 bases left between them. Germline CDR1 and CDR2: DFQATT and SNEGSKA (reference sequence). CDR3 region: CSARVGGWKGNSPLHF. For the CDR3, the DNA is TGCAGTGCTAGAGTGGGGGGTTGGAAGGGTAATTCACCCCTCCACTTT.

This clonotype has ten or more counts. V and J are TRBV12-3 or TRBV12-4 and TRBJ2-4; a possible D gene is TRBD1 (6 bases). V shed 1 base and J shed 0 bases, with 16 bases lying between them. The CDR3 loop spans 18 amino acids. Written as DNA, the CDR3 is TGTGCCAGCAGTTTAGAAATTCAGGGGCTTCTAGCCAAAAACATTCAGTACTTC. Protein: CASSLEIQGLLAKNIQYF.

This clonotype was seen repeatedly, ten times or more. This chain uses TRBV7-9 with TRBJ2-1; D not resolved. The CDR3 runs 12 residues. V was cut by 0 bases and J by 10 bases, with 7 bases left in between. Per the germline V gene, CDR1 is SEHNR and CDR2 is FQNEAQ (reference sequence). The CDR3 coding sequence is TGTGCCAGCAGCTTAGCGGTACCGGAGCAGTTCTTC. Translation gives CASSLAVPEQFF.

This clonotype was seen only a few times. One end of the junction is discordant with germline, which a read error may explain. V and J are TRBV28 and TRBJ2-3; 8 nucleotides match TRBD2. This CDR3 region has 16 residues. The germline V gene has CDR1 MDHEN and CDR2 SYDVKM. DNA of the CDR3: TGTGCCGGCAGCCCCTACAGCGGGAGCGGCACAGATACGCAGTATTTT. Protein: CAGSPYSGSGTDTQYF.

This clonotype occurred many times. This sequence joins TRBV10-3 and TRBJ1-2, with 10 bases fitting TRBD1. The germline CDR1 and CDR2 sequences are ENHRY and SYGVKD. The CDR3 spans 16 residues. Germline trimming cut 7 bases from V and 8 bases from J; bases unmatched to any gene: 16. CDR3 protein: CAITRDRGNRIGGYTF. Here the CDR3 DNA reads TGTGCCATCACCAGGGACAGGGGAAACCGCATAGGGGGCTACACCTTC.

Concerning this clonotype itself: It is likely a read error: a sequence one base away is far more abundant. The CDR3 end shows no conserved phenylalanine or tryptophan, and so a read error is likely. The chain has TRBV7-9 and TRBJ1-6, with a possible D match to TRBD1 (6 bases). The CDR3 sequence is 15 residues long. The germline CDR1 and CDR2 sequences are SEHNR and FQNEAQ (reference sequence). Trimming left V 6 bases short and J 5 bases short, with 14 bases between. CDR3 in DNA: TGTGCCAGCAGGGAGCAGGACAGCCATAATTCACCCCTCCACGTT. The encoded protein is CASREQDSHNSPLHV.

This clonotype was seen only a few times. The V gene is TRBV19, the J gene TRBJ2-3; 8 bases align to TRBD2. This CDR3 has 15 residues. The V gene's germline CDR1 is LNHDA and CDR2 SQIVND (reference sequence). Germline trimming cut 5 bases from V and 5 bases from J; bases unmatched to any gene: 9. For the CDR3, the DNA is TGTGCCAGTAGTCCAGAGCGGGAGTTAGTAGATACGCAGTATTTT. This translates into CASSPERELVDTQYF.

In this sample, this clonotype turned up many times. The chain couples TRBV20-1 to TRBJ2-1; 9 nucleotides agree with TRBD2. The J call may be faulty, since TRBJ2-5 better matches the DNA end. This CDR3 has 14 amino acids. The V gene's germline CDR1 is DFQATT and CDR2 SNEGSKA (reference sequence). The CDR3 sequence: CSAISGSAQETQYF. Written as DNA, the CDR3 is TGCAGTGCCATTAGCGGGAGCGCCCAAGAGACCCAGTACTTC.

This clonotype was observed a handful of times. CDR3 region: CSASYWGDYGYTF. The CDR3 coding sequence is TGCAGTGCTAGTTACTGGGGGGACTATGGCTACACCTTC. V usage is TRBV20-1 and J usage is TRBJ1-2; tentatively, D is TRBD1 (5 bases). The germline CDR1 and CDR2 sequences are DFQATT and SNEGSKA (reference sequence). The CDR3 runs to 13 residues. V lost 3 bases and J lost 3, with 11 bases in between.

This clonotype was seen repeatedly, ten times or more. The chain is built from TRBV12-3 or TRBV12-4 and TRBJ2-3; D is ambiguous. This CDR3 region has 14 residues. V shed 1 base and J shed 1 base, with 6 bases lying between them. CDR3 residues: CASSLVTGTDTQYF. The DNA for the CDR3 is TGTGCCAGCAGTTTAGTCACGGGCACAGATACGCAGTATTTT.

The V gene is TRBV19, the J gene TRBJ2-2; the match to TRBD1 covers 9 bases. Germline-derived CDR1 and CDR2 are LNHDA and SQIVND (reference sequence). The CDR3 length is 13 residues. The V segment lost 9 bases and the J segment 5 bases; nucleotides outside the gene matches: 4. CDR3 loop: CASTTGGTGELFF. Here the CDR3 DNA reads TGTGCCAGCACGACAGGGGGGACCGGGGAGCTGTTTTTT.

The J gene is TRBJ2-7, the V gene TRBV28; 10 bases are shared with TRBD1. CDR3 length: 16 amino acids. J gave up 3 bases and V 0 bases, and 5 bases lay outside the gene matches. Germline-derived CDR1 and CDR2 are MDHEN and SYDVKM. In DNA, the CDR3 is TGTGCCAGCAGTTTATGGACCGGGACAGGGGACTACGAGCAGTACTTC. It specifies CASSLWTGTGDYEQYF.

This clonotype showed up many times. The gene calls are TRBV19 and TRBJ2-3; 7 bases are shared with TRBD2. The junction had 11 bases not matched to a gene; V was cut back by 9 bases and J by 2 bases. The germline CDR1 and CDR2 sequences are LNHDA and SQIVND (reference sequence). This CDR3 contains 15 residues. CDR3 region: CASGGEGPDTDTQYF. CDR3 DNA: TGTGCCAGCGGCGGGGAGGGACCAGACACAGATACGCAGTATTTT.

This clonotype was detected only a few times. The genes are TRBV13 and TRBJ2-5, with 9 bases lining up with TRBD2. The germline gives CDR1 PRHDT, CDR2 FYEKMQ (reference sequence). CDR3 length equals 15 residues. The ends lost 3 bases at V and 4 bases at J; junction bases unmatched: 6. CDR3 loop: CASSLRREGRETQYF. CDR3 in DNA: TGTGCCAGCAGCTTGAGGCGGGAGGGGCGAGAGACCCAGTACTTC.

This clonotype was counted ten times or more. The chain has TRBV12-3 or TRBV12-4 and TRBJ1-5; D unresolved. The CDR3 extends over 12 amino acids. Trimming cost V 10 bases and J 0 bases, with 7 bases left between them. The DNA for the CDR3 is TGTGCCATTCCCCTTAGCAATCAGCCCCAGCATTTT. Its protein is CAIPLSNQPQHF.

The chain has TRBV5-1 and TRBJ1-2; D may be TRBD1 (6 bases). Germline assignment: CDR1 SGHRS and CDR2 YFSETQ. CDR3 length: 14 amino acids. Trimming removed 1 base at V and 3 bases at J, with 10 bases between. For the CDR3, the DNA is TGCGCCAGCAGCTTGTTCGGGGGCGACTATGGCTACACCTTC. Protein sequence: CASSLFGGDYGYTF.

This chain links TRBV19 with TRBJ1-5; D might be TRBD1 (5 bases). Germline CDR1 LNHDA, CDR2 SQIVND (reference sequence). Trimming removed 10 bases at V and 5 bases at J, with 18 bases between. The CDR3 sequence is 14 residues long. The CDR3 nucleotides read TGTGCCACTATGGGGCAGGGAAAGCATCAGCCCCAGCATTTT. Encoded protein: CATMGQGKHQPQHF.